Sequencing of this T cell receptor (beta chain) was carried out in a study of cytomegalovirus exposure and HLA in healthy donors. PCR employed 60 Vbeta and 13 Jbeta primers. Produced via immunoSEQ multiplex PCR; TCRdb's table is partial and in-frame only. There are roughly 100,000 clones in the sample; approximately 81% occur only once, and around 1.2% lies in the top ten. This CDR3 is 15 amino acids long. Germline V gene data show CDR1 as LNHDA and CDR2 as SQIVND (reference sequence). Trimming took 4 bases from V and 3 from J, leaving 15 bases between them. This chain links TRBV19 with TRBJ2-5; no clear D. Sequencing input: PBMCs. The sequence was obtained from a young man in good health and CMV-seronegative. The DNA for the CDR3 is TGTGCCAGTAGTACTCCGGGTAAAGTAAAAGAGACCCAGTACTTC. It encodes CASSTPGKVKETQYF.